The clone carrying this T cell receptor (beta chain) was seen many times. Its target is not known. The record originates from a study of CD8 T cells in ankylosing spondylitis. Study observations and caveats: In ankylosing spondylitis blood, a motif of seven or eight highly homologous TCR beta variants appeared characteristic. Researchers reportedly found disease-linked clones significantly enriched in matched ankylosing spondylitis synovial fluid. Disease-linked clones proved CD8+ and comparatively uncommon in peripheral blood. In the blood and synovial fluid of reactive arthritis, some motif variants had been previously reported.

CDR1 and CDR2 from the germline V gene are SGDLS and YYNGEE. The CDR3 contains 15 residues. Trimming stripped 2 bases from V and 2 bases from J, with 8 bases between. Using quantitative 5'-RACE with molecular barcodes, the authors made TCR beta libraries. Using its own MiXCR run on the 5' RACE reads, TCRdb lists one record per CDR3 protein. The sample has fewer than 550,000 distinct CDR3 sequences, about 5.2% seen once. The clonotype comes from a male donor with ankylosing spondylitis. V and J are TRBV9 and TRBJ2-6; weak D call: TRBD1 (6 bases). Sequencing was performed on blood, either unsorted or a sorted T cell fraction (not recorded which). The CDR3: CASSVTGTGANVLTF. In DNA, the CDR3 is TGTGCCAGCAGCGTCACAGGGACTGGGGCCAACGTCCTGACTTTC. The complete variable domain, with remaining parts taken from reference TRBV9 and TRBJ2-6, reads DSGVTQTPKHLITATGQRVTLRCSPRSGDLSVYWYQQSLDQGLQFLIQYYNGEERAKGNILERFSAQQFPDLHSELNLSSLELGDSALYFCASSVTGTGANVLTFGAGSRLTVL.